This TCR beta chain was identified during a study of T-cell memory formation after mild COVID-19. This clonotype has just a few counts. TCRdb called the 5' RACE reads again in MiXCR, with one record for every CDR3 protein. There are 550,000 to 600,000 distinct CDR3 sequences in the sample; about 20% occur only once, and approximately 8.4% lies in the top ten. The CDR3 sequence is 14 residues long. The germline gives CDR1 SGHTA, CDR2 FQGNSA. V lost 4 bases, J lost 2 bases, and 11 bases lay in between. Sequencing was carried out using PBMCs or a T cell subset sorted from them (not recorded which). This sequence originates from an adult woman who had mild COVID-19 (a few samples of this study predate the infection). Cell type and time point are not known. The chain carries TRBV7-2 and TRBJ1-2; D possibly corresponds to TRBD1 (6 bases). The CDR3 DNA reads as TGTGCCAGCAGCTCAAAGACAGGAAACTATGGCTACACCTTC. It specifies CASSSKTGNYGYTF.